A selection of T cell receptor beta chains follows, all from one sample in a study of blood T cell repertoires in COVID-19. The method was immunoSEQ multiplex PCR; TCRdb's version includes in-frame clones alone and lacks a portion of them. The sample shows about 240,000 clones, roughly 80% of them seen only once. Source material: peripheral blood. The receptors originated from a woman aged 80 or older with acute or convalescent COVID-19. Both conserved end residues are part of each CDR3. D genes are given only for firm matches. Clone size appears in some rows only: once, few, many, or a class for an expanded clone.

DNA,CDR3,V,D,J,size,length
TGTGCCAGCAGCTCAACCACCAGGGCTTGGGGTTCCAACGAGCAGTACTTC,CASSSTTRAWGSNEQYF,TRBV28,-,TRBJ2-7,-,17
TGTGCCAGCAGATCACAGGGGGCCAGCTATGGCTACACCTTC,CASRSQGASYGYTF,TRBV5-4,TRBD1,TRBJ1-2,-,14
TGTGCCAGCAGCTTAGCGCCGGGGAACAATCAGCCCCAGCATTTT,CASSLAPGNNQPQHF,TRBV7-2,-,TRBJ1-5,once,15
TGCGCCAGCAGCTTGTCAGGGGGAGAGACCCAGTACTTC,CASSLSGGETQYF,TRBV5-1,TRBD1,TRBJ2-5,-,13
TGTGCCAGCAGTGAAGCACAGAGTAATCAGCCCCAGCATTTT,CASSEAQSNQPQHF,TRBV2,-,TRBJ1-5,-,14
TGTGCCAGCAGCTTAGAAGTCAGTCTGCTTTCACCCCTCCACTTT,CASSLEVSLLSPLHF,TRBV7-2,-,TRBJ1-6,-,15
TGTGCCAGCAGGCGGCAGGGGGCCCACGAGCAGTACTTC,CASRRQGAHEQYF,TRBV12-3/TRBV12-4,TRBD1,TRBJ2-7,-,13
TGTGCCAGCAGTGGACAGATGAACACTGAAGCTTTCTTT,CASSGQMNTEAFF,TRBV2,-,TRBJ1-1,-,13
TGTGCCAGCAGTGAGGGTCCCGGGGGAAGCTCCTATAATTCACCCCTCCACTTT,CASSEGPGGSSYNSPLHF,TRBV2,-,TRBJ1-6,once,18
TGTGCCAGCAGCTCTCGGGAAGCAACTAATGAAAAACTGTTTTTT,CASSSREATNEKLFF,TRBV7-9,-,TRBJ1-4,-,15
TGTGCCAGCAGTCCAGGGTGGGCCCTCTACGAGCAGTACTTC,CASSPGWALYEQYF,TRBV28,-,TRBJ2-7,few,14
TGTGCCAGCAGTCTCCTAGGGAGCTACGAGCAGTACTTC,CASSLLGSYEQYF,TRBV12-3/TRBV12-4,-,TRBJ2-7,-,13
TGTGCCAGCAGCCTGCGGGGAAACTCCTACAATGAGCAGTTCTTC,CASSLRGNSYNEQFF,TRBV7-9,-,TRBJ2-1,-,15
TGCGCCAGCAGTGAATGCAGGAGGAATGAAAAACTGTTTTTT,CASSECRRNEKLFF,TRBV10-1,-,TRBJ1-4,-,14
TGTGCCAGCAGCACGTCCGGGGGGCAAGAGACCCAGTACTTC,CASSTSGGQETQYF,TRBV7-9,TRBD2,TRBJ2-5,-,14
TGTGCCATCAGCCGAGGGGACAGGGACTATAACTATGGCTACACCTTC,CAISRGDRDYNYGYTF,TRBV10-3,TRBD1,TRBJ1-2,-,16
TGCAGCGTAGCCGGGGACAGTCTAAATCAGCCCCAGCATTTT,CSVAGDSLNQPQHF,TRBV29-1,TRBD1,TRBJ1-5,-,14
TGCAGCGTTGAAGGACAGGGACCTAACTATGGCTACACCTTC,CSVEGQGPNYGYTF,TRBV29-1,TRBD1,TRBJ1-2,-,14
TGTGCCAGCAGCACCCAGACAGGGGGCGCGGCTAATGAAAAACTGTTTTTT,CASSTQTGGAANEKLFF,TRBV7-2,TRBD1,TRBJ1-4,once,17
TGTGCCAGCAGCGTAAGCGGTTCTTCCTACAATGAGCAGTTCTTC,CASSVSGSSYNEQFF,TRBV9,-,TRBJ2-1,-,15
TGCAGCGTTGCCGTTACCTCCGGGATACGCTACGAGCAGTACTTC,CSVAVTSGIRYEQYF,TRBV29-1,-,TRBJ2-7,-,15
TGTGCCAGCAGTGACGCCAGACAGGGTTGGCACTACGAGCAGTACTTC,CASSDARQGWHYEQYF,TRBV6-4,TRBD1,TRBJ2-7,-,16
TGTGCCAGCAGCTTTCGGACAGGGGGAGGCTCTGGAAACACCATATATTTT,CASSFRTGGGSGNTIYF,TRBV3-1/TRBV3-2,TRBD1,TRBJ1-3,-,17
TGTGCCAGTAGTACCGACAGGGCCTCCTACGAGCAGTACTTC,CASSTDRASYEQYF,TRBV19,TRBD1,TRBJ2-7,-,14
TGCGCCAGCAGCTCGACCGGGATGATATATAATTCACCCCTCCACTTT,CASSSTGMIYNSPLHF,TRBV5-1,-,TRBJ1-6,once,16
TGTGCCAGCAGTAAGGGAGTTGTGAGCACTGAAGCTTTCTTT,CASSKGVVSTEAFF,TRBV6-6,-,TRBJ1-1,few,14
TGCGCCAGCAGCTTGGGAGTGAGCACAGATACGCAGTATTTT,CASSLGVSTDTQYF,TRBV5-1,-,TRBJ2-3,-,14
TGTGCCAGCAAGACCGACAGGGTAAAAGAGACCCAGTACTTC,CASKTDRVKETQYF,TRBV2,TRBD1,TRBJ2-5,few,14
TGCGCCAGCAGCTTGGCACAGAACACTGAAGCTTTCTTT,CASSLAQNTEAFF,TRBV5-1,-,TRBJ1-1,-,13
TGTGCCAGTAGTATAGCCACAGGGGGCTCCTACGAGCAGTACTTC,CASSIATGGSYEQYF,TRBV19,TRBD1,TRBJ2-7,-,15
TGCGCCAGCAGCCAAGCCGCCGACAGGACCACAGATACGCAGTATTTT,CASSQAADRTTDTQYF,TRBV4-1,-,TRBJ2-3,-,16
TGCGCCAGCAGCCAAGATGCCTCGATAGGGGCCCAGTACTTC,CASSQDASIGAQYF,TRBV4-1,-,TRBJ2-5,-,14
TGTGCCAGCACTAGACGGTACTATGGCTACACCTTC,CASTRRYYGYTF,TRBV6-5,-,TRBJ1-2,-,12